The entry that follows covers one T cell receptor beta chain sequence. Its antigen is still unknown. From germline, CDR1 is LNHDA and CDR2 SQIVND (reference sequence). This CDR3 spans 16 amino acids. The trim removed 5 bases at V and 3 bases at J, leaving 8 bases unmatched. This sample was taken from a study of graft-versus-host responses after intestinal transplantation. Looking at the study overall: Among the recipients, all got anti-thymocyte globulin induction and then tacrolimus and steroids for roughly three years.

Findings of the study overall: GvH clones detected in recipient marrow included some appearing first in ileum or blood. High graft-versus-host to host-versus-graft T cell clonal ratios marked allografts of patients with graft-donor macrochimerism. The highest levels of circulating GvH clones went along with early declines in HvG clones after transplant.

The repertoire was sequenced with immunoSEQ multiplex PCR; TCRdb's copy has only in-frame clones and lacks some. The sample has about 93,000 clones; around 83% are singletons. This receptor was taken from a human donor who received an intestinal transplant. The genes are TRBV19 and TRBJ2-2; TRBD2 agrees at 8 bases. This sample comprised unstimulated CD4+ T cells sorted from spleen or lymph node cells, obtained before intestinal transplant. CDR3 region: CASSVGLAGDTGELFF. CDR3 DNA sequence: TGTGCCAGTAGTGTCGGACTAGCTGGGGACACCGGGGAGCTGTTTTTT.